In this sample, the clone carrying this TCR beta chain turned up many times. The antigen is undetermined. Using RNA transcripts, the TCR beta CDR3 regions were amplified. RT-PCR in the first round used HTBI primers; a second-round multiplex PCR followed. TCRdb re-called the multiplex PCR reads through MiXCR, storing one row per CDR3 protein. Of 350,000 to 400,000 distinct CDR3 sequences listed, 15% to 20% are singletons. These data come from a study of Graves' ophthalmopathy and Graves' hyperthyroidism. J gave up 8 bases and V 11 bases, and 6 bases lay outside the gene matches. The V gene's germline CDR1 is LGHNA and CDR2 YNFKEQ. The CDR3 is 12 amino acids. General observations from the study: Blood also held most thyroid clonotypes expanded above 0.001 frequency.

The sequenced sample was peripheral blood. This chain connects TRBV4-2 to TRBJ2-2, with 9 nucleotides matching TRBD2. This receptor was obtained from a woman between 18 and 30 years old with Graves' ophthalmopathy. CDR3 sequence (DNA): TGTGCCGCATTTAGCGGGAGTGGGGAGCTGTTTTTT. Its protein product is CAAFSGSGELFF.